This TCR beta chain is from a study of preoperative IRX-2 immunotherapy in early breast cancer. The length of the CDR3 is 12 residues. V shed 0 bases and J shed 12 bases, with 11 bases lying between them. Profiled with immunoSEQ multiplex PCR; TCRdb holds only in-frame clones, not every one. The table shows more than 50,000 clones, with 94% occurring only once. The sample's treatment: preoperative locoregional IRX-2 cytokine immunotherapy. This receptor was obtained from a human donor with breast cancer. The J gene is TRBJ1-1, the V gene TRBV23-1, with D uncertain. TRBV23-1 is recorded as an ORF, its role being uncertain. Sampling took place from a patient treated with IRX-2 immunotherapy. This CDR3 reads CASSQSRAHSFF. Here the CDR3 DNA reads TGCGCCAGCAGTCAATCTAGGGCGCATTCTTTCTTT.